This TCR beta chain was observed in a study of patients and donors after allogeneic stem cell transplantation. Germline trimming cut 2 bases from V and 5 bases from J; bases unmatched to any gene: 7. CDR1 and CDR2 (germline): SQVTM, ANQGSEA. The CDR3 totals 15 residues. A single record per CDR3 protein comes from TCRdb applying MiXCR to the RT-PCR reads. Found here are approximately 200,000 distinct CDR3 sequences, 35% to 45% of them singletons; the top ten hold around 10%. This clonotype was counted only a few times. The genes are TRBV29-1 and TRBJ2-5; 11 bases are a match to TRBD2. The sequenced sample consisted of blood, either unsorted or a sorted T cell fraction (not recorded which). This receptor was obtained from a human donor who was either an allogeneic HSCT recipient or a stem cell or donor lymphocyte infusion donor (not recorded which). It is not recorded whose cells these are; they may come from a transplant donor. The CDR3 nucleotides read TGCAGCGTTGAAAGGTCCCCTAGCGGGGGGGAGACCCAGTACTTC. Residues: CSVERSPSGGETQYF. Supplemented by reference TRBV29-1 and TRBJ2-5, the full variable domain reads SAVISQKPSRDICQRGTSLTIQCQVDSQVTMMFWYRQQPGQSLTLIATANQGSEATYESGFVIDKFPISRPNLTFSTLTVSNMSPEDSSIYLCSVERSPSGGETQYFGPGTRLLVL.